Here is one T cell receptor (beta chain) with its context. No antigen is known for it. Germline lookup yields CDR1 SGHNT and CDR2 YYREEE (reference sequence). The CDR3 is 15 residues long. V dropped 4 bases and J dropped 2; count of bases not matched to a gene: 4. The sample is drawn from a study of shared clonotypes between healthy human individuals. Study-level results: Naive subsets generally had larger estimated richness than memory subsets.

The repertoire was sequenced with immunoSEQ multiplex PCR; TCRdb's copy has only in-frame clones and lacks some. The data show more than 550,000 clones, about 90% seen once. The receptor was derived from a man aged 18 to 29 in good health. Some clones in this sample may be carry-over from other donors' samples. Sequencing used memory CD8+ T cells from PBMCs. Described subset: CD45RO+ cells pooled with CCR7-negative TemRA cells. The rearrangement links TRBV5-4 to TRBJ2-5, with 11 positions matching TRBD2. The CDR3 DNA sequence: TGTGCCAGCAGCCGGCTAGCGGGAGGTCAAGAGACCCAGTACTTC. Amino acid sequence: CASSRLAGGQETQYF. Full variable domain (remainder filled in from reference TRBV5-4 and TRBJ2-5): ETGVTQSPTHLIKTRGQQVTLRCSSQSGHNTVSWYQQALGQGPQFIFQYYREEENGRGNFPPRFSGLQFPNYSSELNVNALELDDSALYLCASSRLAGGQETQYFGPGTRLLVL.